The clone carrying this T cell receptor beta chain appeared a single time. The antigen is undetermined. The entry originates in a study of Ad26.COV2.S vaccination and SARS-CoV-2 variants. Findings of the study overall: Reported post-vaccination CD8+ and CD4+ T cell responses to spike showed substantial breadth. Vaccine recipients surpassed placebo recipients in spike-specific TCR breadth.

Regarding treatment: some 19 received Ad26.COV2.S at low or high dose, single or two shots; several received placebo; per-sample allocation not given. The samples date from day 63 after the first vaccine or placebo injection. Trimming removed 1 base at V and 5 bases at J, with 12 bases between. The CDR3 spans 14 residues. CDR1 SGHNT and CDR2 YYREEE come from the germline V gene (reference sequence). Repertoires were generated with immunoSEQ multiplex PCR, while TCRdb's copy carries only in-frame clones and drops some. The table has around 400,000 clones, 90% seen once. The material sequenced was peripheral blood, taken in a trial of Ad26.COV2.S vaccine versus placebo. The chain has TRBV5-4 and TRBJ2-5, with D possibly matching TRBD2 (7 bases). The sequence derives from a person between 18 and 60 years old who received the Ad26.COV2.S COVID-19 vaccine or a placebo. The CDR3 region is CASSLTGRGETQYF. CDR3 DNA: TGTGCCAGCAGCTTGACAGGGAGGGGGGAGACCCAGTACTTC.